This TCR beta chain was recorded in a study of blood T cell repertoires in COVID-19. On the study more broadly: Whether acute or convalescent, the COVID-19 samples came from the United States, Italy and Spain.

Sequencing was performed with immunoSEQ multiplex PCR; in TCRdb, only in-frame clones are kept and a portion is missing. The table has approximately 280,000 clones, approximately 90% seen once. Sequenced: peripheral blood. The sequence derives from a man aged 35-49 years with acute or convalescent COVID-19.

The CDR3 DNA is TGTGCCAGCAGCACCTGGACAGGTGAAAACTACGAGCAGTACTTC. It encodes CASSTWTGENYEQYF. The chain employs TRBV11-3 and TRBJ2-7; TRBD1 matches at 7 bases. CDR1 and CDR2 from the germline V gene are SGHNT and YENEEA. V gave up 5 bases and J gave up 3 bases; unmatched junction bases: 10. The CDR3 runs 15 residues.